The 29 T cell receptor beta chains below come from one sample, sequenced in a study of T cell responses to AZD1222 COVID-19 vaccine (dated by TCRdb to the early 2020s). According to the study, the label for this sample's time point signals: baseline before first vaccination. Library generation was performed with the immunoSEQ multiplex PCR assay. TCRdb mirrors the immuneACCESS table, restricted to in-frame sequences. Some clones are absent from its copies; in checked studies, under half trace to an unresolved V gene, and the reason for the others is unknown. This sample holds roughly 140,000 clones; around nine tenths were observed only once. About 4.8% of the sample belongs to the ten largest clones. This material consisted of peripheral blood, taken on day 0 of AZD1222 vaccination. The receptors come from an adult in good health.

This clone was seen a handful of times. The rearrangement uses TRBV7-9 and TRBJ1-1; D call uncertain. The CDR3 consists of 12 residues. V lost 1 base to trimming and J lost 6 bases, with 6 bases between them. Per germline, CDR1 SEHNR and CDR2 FQNEAQ (reference sequence). The CDR3 DNA reads as TGTGCCAGCAGCTTAGTCCCGGCTGAAGCTTTCTTT. Translation: CASSLVPAEAFF.

Remarks on this clone: Within the sample, other DNA sequences also encode this same CDR3. For the CDR3, the DNA is TGCGCCAGCAGCCTAGGGGGACTAGCGGGACAAGAGACCCAGTACTTC. This encodes CASSLGGLAGQETQYF. The V and J genes are TRBV5-1 and TRBJ2-5, with 13 nucleotides matching TRBD2. In germline, CDR1 is SGHRS, CDR2 YFSETQ. Trimming at V came to 4 bases and at J to 2 bases, leaving 5 bases not matched to a gene. CDR3 length: 16 amino acids.

This chain joins TRBV28 and TRBJ2-1; 8 nucleotides line up with TRBD2. The length of the CDR3 is 16 residues. With V trimmed by 3 bases and J by 3 bases, 7 bases remained unmatched. From germline, CDR1 is MDHEN and CDR2 SYDVKM. For the CDR3, the DNA is TGTGCCAGCAGTTTTCTAGCGGGTCAAAGCTACAATGAGCAGTTCTTC. This gives the protein CASSFLAGQSYNEQFF. Drawing the rest from reference TRBV28 and TRBJ2-1, the complete variable domain is DVKVTQSSRYLVKRTGEKVFLECVQDMDHENMFWYRQDPGLGLRLIYFSYDVKMKEKGDIPEGYSVSREKKERFSLILESASTNQTSMYLCASSFLAGQSYNEQFFGPGTRLTVL.

The rearrangement joins TRBV7-9 to TRBJ1-1, with TRBD1 matching over 9 bases. V dropped 5 bases and J dropped 4; count of bases not matched to a gene: 11. Germline V CDR1 and CDR2: SEHNR, FQNEAQ (reference sequence). This CDR3 spans 16 amino acids. The CDR3 region has the DNA TGTGCCAGCAGCCCCCGCCGGGGGACAGGGTTCACTGAAGCTTTCTTT. Its translation is CASSPRRGTGFTEAFF.

The DNA for the CDR3 is TGTGCCAGCAGCCAAGAACTAGCGGGCTTCTACGAGCAGTACTTC. Amino acids: CASSQELAGFYEQYF. The chain carries TRBV3-1 (or the pseudogene TRBV3-2) and TRBJ2-7; TRBD2 agrees at 9 bases. The CDR3 is 15 amino acids. Losses at the gene ends were 0 bases for V and 3 bases for J; bases not matched to a gene: 3. The germline V gene encodes CDR1 LGHDT and CDR2 YNNKEL (reference sequence).

This rearrangement joins TRBV4-1 to TRBJ1-5; D is unresolved. The CDR3 runs 13 residues. Germline CDR1 MGHRA, CDR2 YSYEKL. The V end lost 0 bases, the J end lost 7 bases, and 7 bases lay between the germline ends. The CDR3 DNA follows: TGCGCCAGCAGCCAAGATGTGAGGCAGCCCCAGCATTTT. It encodes CASSQDVRQPQHF.

The chain recombines TRBV12-3 or TRBV12-4 with TRBJ1-3; no firm D call. The CDR3 extends over 13 amino acids. Trimming removed 6 bases at V and 0 bases at J, with 6 bases between. The CDR3 here is CASRVRSGNTIYF. The CDR3 DNA is TGTGCCAGCAGGGTCCGCTCTGGAAACACCATATATTTT.

The chain recombines TRBV5-1 with TRBJ1-1; D unclear. This CDR3 contains 15 residues. CDR1 is SGHRS, CDR2 YFSETQ, per germline. The V and J ends lost 4 bases and 5 bases respectively, with 18 bases between them. Here the CDR3 reads CASSPQTIRETEAFF. CDR3 bases: TGCGCCAGCAGCCCCCAAACCATACGGGAGACTGAAGCTTTCTTT.

This rearrangement joins TRBV2 to TRBJ1-3; a possible D gene is TRBD1 (5 bases). The CDR3 loop spans 15 amino acids. Germline V gives CDR1 SNHLY, CDR2 FYNNEI. The V and J ends lost 6 bases and 5 bases respectively, with 17 bases between them. As DNA, the CDR3 is TGTGCCAGCAGGGAACAGGCAATGATTAGAAACACCATATATTTT. It yields the protein CASREQAMIRNTIYF.

A remark on this clone: At one end, the junction sequence differs from germline, possibly due to a read error. The chain combines TRBV7-7 with TRBJ1-3; possibly TRBD1 for D (5 bases). This CDR3 is 17 amino acids long. Per germline, CDR1 SSHAT and CDR2 FNYEAQ (reference sequence). This CDR3 reads CASSLAGVPGLGNTIYF. CDR3 in DNA: TGTGCTAGCAGCTTAGCGGGGGTTCCCGGGTTGGGAAACACCATATATTTT.

This clone was recorded once. This chain connects TRBV5-1 to TRBJ1-6, with D unresolved. The germline V gene encodes CDR1 SGHRS and CDR2 YFSETQ. This CDR3 spans 15 amino acids. Between the trimmed V and J ends, which lost 5 bases and 0 bases, there was a span of 9 bases. CDR3 amino acids: CASRPGDSYNSPLHF. The DNA for the CDR3 is TGCGCCAGCAGGCCCGGGGACTCCTATAATTCACCCCTCCACTTT.

The gene calls are TRBV19 and TRBJ2-2, with D uncertain. From germline, CDR1 is LNHDA and CDR2 SQIVND (reference sequence). The CDR3 has 12 amino acids. Trimming cost V 7 bases and J 4 bases, with 7 bases left between them. The CDR3 DNA is TGTGCCAGTACAGCCTTCACCGGGGAGCTGTTTTTT. Its translation: CASTAFTGELFF.

The rearrangement uses TRBV11-3 and TRBJ2-2; tentatively, D is TRBD2 (5 bases). CDR1 SGHNT and CDR2 YENEEA come from the germline V gene. Between the trimmed V and J ends, which lost 5 bases and 0 bases, there was a span of 19 bases. This CDR3 has 18 amino acids. The CDR3 DNA is TGTGCCAGCAGCGCCCCCCGGAGGCCGGCCTCGAACACCGGGGAGCTGTTTTTT. It yields the protein CASSAPRRPASNTGELFF.

This sequence joins TRBV4-1 and TRBJ1-2, with D possibly TRBD1 on 5 matching bases. Germline assignment: CDR1 MGHRA and CDR2 YSYEKL. V gave up 1 base and J gave up 8 bases, with 11 bases separating them. The CDR3 sequence is 13 residues long. The CDR3 coding sequence is TGCGCCAGCAGCCAAGTAGGGGTGGGGGGCTACACCTTC. It codes for CASSQVGVGGYTF.

The rearrangement uses TRBV6-5 and TRBJ1-6; 9 bases map to TRBD1. Germline CDR1 MNHEY, CDR2 SVGAGI. Unmatched junction bases numbered 11, after V lost 7 bases and J lost 10 bases. This CDR3 has 15 residues. The CDR3 DNA sequence: TGTGCCAGCACCCGACAGGGGGAACTACGATCACCCCTCCACTTT. Amino acids: CASTRQGELRSPLHF.

V gene TRBV27 combines with J gene TRBJ2-2; no firm D call. Germline values: CDR1 MNHEY, CDR2 SMNVEV (reference sequence). Between the trimmed V and J ends, which lost 3 bases and 4 bases, there was a span of 3 bases. This CDR3 comprises 12 residues. The CDR3 loop is CASSLVTGELFF. CDR3 DNA: TGTGCCAGCAGTTTGGTCACCGGGGAGCTGTTTTTT.

In this sample, this clone turned up once. The chain links TRBV7-9 to TRBJ2-5; possible D gene TRBD2, 5 bases. Germline V gene lookup returns CDR1 SEHNR and CDR2 FQNEAQ (reference sequence). Trimming took 1 base from V and 4 from J, leaving 16 bases between them. The length of the CDR3 is 16 residues. CDR3 DNA sequence: TGTGCCAGCAGCTTAGTTCGGGCCCGGGCGGGAGAGACCCAGTACTTC. Translating it yields CASSLVRARAGETQYF.

The chain recombines TRBV5-6 with TRBJ2-7; TRBD1 agrees at 11 bases. Germline V gives CDR1 SGHDT, CDR2 YYEEEE. The ends lost 3 bases at V and 7 bases at J; junction bases unmatched: 6. The length of the CDR3 is 14 residues. The CDR3 DNA is TGTGCCAGCAGCTGGGACAGGGGGATTTTTGAGCAGTACTTC. The encoded protein is CASSWDRGIFEQYF.

This chain connects TRBV19 to TRBJ1-5, with D possibly being TRBD1 (5 bases). V was shortened by 3 bases and J by 0 bases, with 15 bases between the two germline ends. CDR1 and CDR2 from the germline V gene are LNHDA and SQIVND (reference sequence). The CDR3 totals 17 residues. Written as DNA, the CDR3 is TGTGCCAGTAGTATTCTTCCAGGAGGGGTTAGCAATCAGCCCCAGCATTTT. Its protein product is CASSILPGGVSNQPQHF.

This clone was seen only a few times. This sample includes further DNA sequences coding for the same CDR3. The chain combines TRBV19 with TRBJ1-2; 12 positions match TRBD1. After removal of 5 bases from V and 4 bases from J, the junction contained 8 bases not matched to a gene. The V gene's germline CDR1 is LNHDA and CDR2 SQIVND (reference sequence). The CDR3 runs to 16 residues. The CDR3 spells CASSATGTGGLYGYTF. The DNA for the CDR3 is TGTGCCAGTAGTGCAACCGGGACAGGGGGCCTCTATGGCTACACCTTC.

The chain couples TRBV27 to TRBJ2-5, with 9 bases matching TRBD2. With 2 bases clipped from V and 8 bases from J, the junction kept 15 bases outside the gene matches. There are 17 residues in the CDR3. Germline V lookup: CDR1 MNHEY, CDR2 SMNVEV (reference sequence). The CDR3 is CASSLLAGLQRSGTQYF. CDR3 nucleotides: TGTGCCAGCAGTTTACTAGCGGGGCTGCAGCGTAGTGGTACCCAGTACTTC.

This clone was recorded once. The CDR3 is CASRYSGSGTDTQYF. The DNA of the CDR3 is TGTGCCAGCAGATACAGCGGGAGTGGCACAGATACGCAGTATTTT. J is TRBJ2-3 and V is TRBV28; 8 bases map to TRBD2. CDR1 is MDHEN, CDR2 SYDVKM, per germline. Germline trimming cut 6 bases from V and 1 base from J; bases unmatched to any gene: 6. The CDR3 is made up of 15 amino acids.

V gene TRBV19 combines with J gene TRBJ1-5; D may be TRBD1 (6 bases). The germline V and J ends were trimmed by 5 bases and 4 bases, with 12 bases remaining between them. Germline lookup yields CDR1 LNHDA and CDR2 SQIVND (reference sequence). This CDR3 contains 14 residues. The CDR3 reads CASSHTGKNQPQHF. The CDR3 nucleotides read TGTGCCAGTAGTCACACAGGGAAGAATCAGCCCCAGCATTTT.

The V call is TRBV6-4, the J call TRBJ2-3, with 10 bases that match TRBD2. The CDR3 loop spans 15 amino acids. V shed 6 bases, J shed 3 bases, and the junction held 6 bases outside the gene matches. The germline V gene encodes CDR1 MRHNA and CDR2 SNTAGT. CDR3 nucleotides: TGTGCCAGCAGATCAGCGGGGGGGAGGACAGATACGCAGTATTTT. Protein sequence: CASRSAGGRTDTQYF.

The table lists this clone with a count of one. The rearrangement joins TRBV5-1 to TRBJ2-3, with 8 bases fitting TRBD2. The CDR3 spans 16 residues. The germline V gene has CDR1 SGHRS and CDR2 YFSETQ. V lost 5 bases to trimming and J lost 2 bases; unmatched junction nucleotides: 10. CDR3 residues: CASSQISGMDTDTQYF. CDR3 DNA sequence: TGCGCCAGCAGTCAAATTAGCGGGATGGACACAGATACGCAGTATTTT.

The chain recombines TRBV11-2 with TRBJ2-7; D is uncertain. CDR1 and CDR2 from the germline V gene are SGHAT and FQNNGV. The CDR3 runs 16 residues. V was clipped by 1 base and J by 3 bases, with 16 bases between them. CDR3 in amino acids: CASSLASWGSVYEQYF. The CDR3 DNA reads TGTGCCAGCAGCTTAGCTTCGTGGGGTTCGGTCTACGAGCAGTACTTC.

This clone was counted a few times. V gene TRBV28 combines with J gene TRBJ1-1, with D unclear. The CDR3 loop spans 12 amino acids. The V end was cut by 7 bases, the J end by 7 bases, with 13 bases between. Germline CDR1 MDHEN, CDR2 SYDVKM. The chain's CDR3 is CASNVAPYEAFF. In nucleotides, the CDR3 is TGTGCCAGCAACGTCGCACCCTATGAAGCTTTCTTT.

The V call is TRBV19, the J call TRBJ1-1; 7 bases line up with TRBD1. The germline V gene encodes CDR1 LNHDA and CDR2 SQIVND (reference sequence). This CDR3 has 16 residues. V lost 6 bases and J lost 0; bases outside the gene matches: 10. The CDR3 DNA is TGTGCCAGTAGCCCATCCAGGACAGGCCTGAACACTGAAGCTTTCTTT. The encoded protein is CASSPSRTGLNTEAFF.

This chain uses TRBV5-4 with TRBJ2-7; D is unclear. The ends were cut back, 0 bases at V and 1 base at J, with 11 bases in the middle. Germline V gene lookup returns CDR1 SGHNT and CDR2 YYREEE (reference sequence). The CDR3 covers 15 residues. The CDR3 nucleotides are TGTGCCAGCAGCTTGGGCAGACCGGCGTCCTACGAGCAGTACTTC. Amino acids: CASSLGRPASYEQYF.